The 16 T cell receptor beta chains given below trace back to one sample, sequenced in a study of blood T cell repertoires in COVID-19. The method was immunoSEQ multiplex PCR; TCRdb's version includes in-frame clones alone and lacks a portion of them. The table includes approximately 280,000 clones, about nine tenths detected once. The sequenced sample consisted of peripheral blood. The receptors shown here come from a woman aged 25 to 39 with COVID-19, enrolled during active disease.

The chain links TRBV11-2 to TRBJ1-1; D may be TRBD1 (6 bases). Germline V gene sequence: CDR1 SGHAT, CDR2 FQNNGV. Between the trimmed V and J ends, which lost 5 bases and 11 bases, there was a span of 24 bases. This CDR3 region has 15 residues. The CDR3 spells CASSPTYRTDPAAFF. DNA of the CDR3: TGTGCCAGCAGCCCTACTTACCGGACAGATCCGGCGGCTTTCTTT.

J is TRBJ1-3 and V is TRBV28, with 9 bases fitting TRBD1. Germline-derived CDR1 and CDR2 are MDHEN and SYDVKM. The trim removed 7 bases at V and 4 bases at J, leaving 5 bases unmatched. This CDR3 contains 14 residues. CDR3 nucleotide sequence: TGTGCCAGCATCGAACAGGGGGCAGGAAACACCATATATTTT. It yields the protein CASIEQGAGNTIYF.

The gene calls are TRBV7-2 and TRBJ1-2; 7 bases are shared with TRBD1. The CDR3 covers 16 residues. J was trimmed by 4 bases and V by 1 base; bases with no gene match: 9. In germline, CDR1 is SGHTA, CDR2 FQGNSA. The CDR3 DNA reads as TGTGCCAGCAGCTTAGGGGTCCGACAGGGCGCCTATGGCTACACCTTC. This gives the protein CASSLGVRQGAYGYTF.

This chain joins TRBV9 and TRBJ2-3; 7 positions agree with TRBD2. Germline CDR1 is SGDLS and CDR2 is YYNGEE. The CDR3 spans 14 residues. V lost 0 bases to trimming and J lost 8 bases; unmatched junction nucleotides: 6. The CDR3 reads CASSVDPPGGTQYF. The CDR3 DNA is TGTGCCAGCAGCGTAGACCCCCCGGGAGGTACGCAGTATTTT.

This chain joins TRBV28 and TRBJ1-5; a possible D gene is TRBD1 (5 bases). Trimming stripped 5 bases from V and 4 bases from J, with 18 bases between. In germline, CDR1 is MDHEN, CDR2 SYDVKM. The CDR3 spans 16 residues. CDR3 residues: CASSRWEGVGNQPQHF. In nucleotides, the CDR3 is TGTGCCAGCAGTCGATGGGAAGGGGTCGGGAATCAGCCCCAGCATTTT.

This rearrangement joins TRBV5-6 to TRBJ1-2; unclear D gene. V lost 2 bases and J 1 base, leaving 15 bases between the germline ends. The length of the CDR3 is 16 residues. Germline CDR1 SGHDT, CDR2 YYEEEE. The CDR3 region is CASSFSGGRVNYGYTF. CDR3 nucleotides: TGTGCCAGCAGCTTCTCGGGAGGTAGAGTTAACTATGGCTACACCTTC.

The V gene is TRBV7-9, the J gene TRBJ2-1; 11 bases map to TRBD2. This CDR3 has 14 residues. V lost 4 bases, J lost 12 bases, and 8 bases stayed unmatched. Germline CDR1 is SEHNR and CDR2 is FQNEAQ (reference sequence). The CDR3 spells CASSSGTSGFGQFF. The CDR3 region has the DNA TGTGCCAGCAGCTCCGGGACTAGCGGATTCGGGCAGTTCTTC. Complete variable domain (other parts from reference TRBV7-9 and TRBJ2-1): DTGVSQNPRHKITKRGQNVTFRCDPISEHNRLYWYRQTLGQGPEFLTYFQNEAQLEKSRLLSDRFSAERPKGSFSTLEIQRTEQGDSAMYLCASSSGTSGFGQFFGPGTRLTVL.

CDR3 protein: CASSLDRGGSPLHF. The DNA of the CDR3 is TGTGCCAGCAGCTTGGACAGGGGGGGTTCACCCCTCCACTTT. The rearrangement uses TRBV5-6 and TRBJ1-6; 8 bases line up with TRBD1. The CDR3 loop spans 14 amino acids. CDR1 is SGHDT and CDR2 is YYEEEE in the germline V gene. V lost 0 bases and J lost 9; bases outside the gene matches: 2. The full variable domain, in which reference TRBV5-6 and TRBJ1-6 provide the parts outside the CDR3, is DAGVTQSPTHLIKTRGQQVTLRCSPKSGHDTVSWYQQALGQGPQFIFQYYEEEERQRGNFPDRFSGHQFPNYSSELNVNALLLGDSALYLCASSLDRGGSPLHFGNGTRLTVT.

The table lists this clone with a few counts. The sample carries other DNA sequences with the same CDR3. In nucleotides, the CDR3 is TGCGCCAGCAGCTTGGGGACAGGGAATCAGCCCCAGCATTTT. It encodes CASSLGTGNQPQHF. The chain combines TRBV5-1 with TRBJ1-5; 8 bases agree with TRBD1. Germline V gives CDR1 SGHRS, CDR2 YFSETQ. V was clipped by 0 bases and J by 4 bases; unmatched bases: 0. This CDR3 is 14 amino acids long.

The chain has TRBV28 and TRBJ2-1; no firm D call. The ends were cut back, 3 bases at V and 0 bases at J, with 9 bases in the middle. This CDR3 has 15 amino acids. Germline V gene sequence: CDR1 MDHEN, CDR2 SYDVKM. Here the CDR3 DNA reads TGTGCCAGCAGTTTTCGGTCTAGCTCCTACAATGAGCAGTTCTTC. It is translated as CASSFRSSSYNEQFF.

The chain is built from TRBV28 and TRBJ2-1; 10 bases map to TRBD2. The CDR3 covers 16 residues. With V trimmed by 5 bases and J by 4 bases, 8 bases remained unmatched. Germline CDR1 reads MDHEN; CDR2 reads SYDVKM. The CDR3 loop is CASSPGGTSAYNEQFF. The CDR3 region has the DNA TGTGCCAGCAGTCCCGGCGGGACTAGCGCTTACAATGAGCAGTTCTTC.

The chain employs TRBV28 and TRBJ2-1, with D hard to call. CDR3 size: 13 residues. Trimming took off 3 bases at V and 3 bases at J, with 6 bases between the two ends. CDR1 MDHEN and CDR2 SYDVKM come from the germline V gene. The CDR3 is CASSLGYYNEQFF. The DNA of the CDR3 is TGTGCCAGCAGTTTGGGCTACTACAATGAGCAGTTCTTC.

The chain joins TRBV27 to TRBJ1-6; TRBD1 is a possible D gene (6 bases). The CDR3 covers 17 residues. The ends were cut back, 5 bases at V and 0 bases at J, with 14 bases in the middle. Per the germline V gene, CDR1 is MNHEY and CDR2 is SMNVEV (reference sequence). This CDR3 reads CASSPIQGFSYNSPLHF. As DNA, the CDR3 is TGTGCCAGCAGTCCAATACAGGGATTCTCCTATAATTCACCCCTCCACTTT.

About this clone itself: At one end the junction does not follow the germline gene, possibly because of a read error. The gene calls are TRBV10-3 and TRBJ1-1, with TRBD1 identical over 7 bases. The CDR3 loop spans 15 amino acids. From germline, CDR1 is ENHRY and CDR2 SYGVKD. CDR3 protein: CAISEWTGLKTEAFF. CDR3 nucleotide sequence: TGTGCCATCAGTGAGTGGACAGGACTGAAAACTGAAGCTTTCTTT.

This clone was observed a handful of times. This chain connects TRBV7-9 to TRBJ2-7, with TRBD2 matching 9 bases. This CDR3 has 14 residues. Germline assignment: CDR1 SEHNR and CDR2 FQNEAQ (reference sequence). J gave up 4 bases and V 5 bases, and 6 bases lay outside the gene matches. The CDR3 spells CASSIERGVYEQYF. CDR3 DNA sequence: TGTGCCAGCAGCATCGAGCGGGGGGTTTACGAGCAGTACTTC.

The genes are TRBV7-9 and TRBJ2-7; TRBD2 is a possible D gene (5 bases). Germline V gives CDR1 SEHNR, CDR2 FQNEAQ (reference sequence). V was clipped by 2 bases and J by 2 bases, with 10 bases between them. The CDR3 covers 14 residues. CDR3 sequence reads: CASSLFGGPYEQYF. In nucleotides, the CDR3 is TGTGCCAGCAGCTTATTCGGAGGCCCCTACGAGCAGTACTTC.